This section outlines one T cell receptor beta chain sequence together with its context. The entry originates in a study of blood T cell repertoires in COVID-19. Per the original data handling: The assay estimated nucleated cells by amplifying reference gene primers. Data came from immunoSEQ multiplex PCR; TCRdb stores just in-frame clones and leaves some out. V and J calls and clone size are copied from that table; D and trimming were computed from the DNA. Of under 150,000 clones in the sample, 75% to 90% are singletons; the top ten hold roughly 2.5%. Germline V gene lookup returns CDR1 MNHNY and CDR2 SVGAGI (reference sequence). CDR3 size: 14 residues. Deletions cut 2 bases from V and 6 bases from J, with 11 bases between.

Sequenced input: peripheral blood. The receptor's source is a middle-aged man with active COVID-19. The chain joins TRBV6-6 to TRBJ1-5; weak D call: TRBD1 (5 bases). The DNA for the CDR3 is TGTGCCAGCAGTTACCGGGGGGAGGGTCAGCCCCAGCATTTT. This gives the protein CASSYRGEGQPQHF.